This T cell receptor beta chain was identified in a study of identical twins (dated by TCRdb to about 2016). In terms of the full investigation: The study deep-sequenced TCR alpha and beta repertoires from monozygotic twins, unrelated adults of various ages and cord blood to test whether fetal clonotypes persist. Replicate twin experiments were performed at different times using different library preparation protocols to rule out contamination. Beyond this particular receptor, the publication reports: Out-of-frame TCR alpha sequences shared between twins showed an excess of low generation-probability sequences compared with coincidental sharing between unrelated individuals. Invariant T cells such as MAIT and iNKT could partly confound zero-insertion analyses, though diverse VJ usage argued against this for most clonotypes. In monozygotic twins, recombination models systematically underestimated out-of-frame TCR alpha sharing, but the models matched the sharing seen between unrelated individuals. A weaker excess of twin sharing was found in beta out-of-frame sequences because the signal-to-noise ratio was lowered by fewer shared sequences. Conclusions relied on cross-sectional statistical analysis, since the same donors could not be followed over many years. Abundant cord blood beta clonotypes had fewer insertions, young adult naive repertoires showed a similar but weaker trend, and memory repertoires showed no such trend.

Reading the germline V gene gives CDR1 SGHRS and CDR2 YFSETQ. Including the terminal cysteine and phenylalanine, the CDR3 comprises 15 residues. Just CDR3 DNA is preserved here, 45 bases in frame from base 1. V has 0 bases trimmed and J has 5 bases trimmed; junction bases matching no gene number 5. Library prep was done by 5' RACE. The reads were generated on an Illumina HiSeq 2000. Template switching added a universal primer binding site, and the final cDNA carried a unique molecular identifier that allowed TCR cDNA molecules to be counted accurately. First-strand cDNA for TCR alpha and beta chains was synthesized from specific primers in the conserved constant-segment region. To control for contamination, each cDNA library was double barcoded with a SMART-Mk sample barcode plus Illumina barcodes. TruSeq adapter sequences, together with Illumina sample barcodes, were added in two successive PCR steps. TCR alpha and beta cDNA libraries were sequenced on the Illumina HiSeq platform with custom primers. The original pipeline was this. Unique molecular identifiers were extracted from raw reads with MiGEC, and CDR3 positions were determined with MiXCR. Recombination models were inferred per individual with the repgenHMM and IGoR tools using an EM algorithm. Shared clonotypes were analyzed with the tcR package in R, and sharing was normalized by the product of cloneset sizes. To study raw recombination without the effects of thymic and clonal selection, out-of-frame nonproductive sequences were analyzed. TCRdb trimmed the raw reads at Q25, called clones with MiXCR and kept productive beta chains. Here each entry gathers all rows of one CDR3 protein and keeps the most common genes and DNA. Clone size and V and J calls follow TCRdb, not the original study. The sample has roughly 720,000 distinct CDR3 sequences on record, 15% to 20% of them singletons. The ten largest clones represent around 12% of the sample.

Every donor was a healthy Caucasian. Three pairs of female monozygotic twins, all aged about 18 to 30 years, made up the twin cohort. Peripheral blood mononuclear cells were the source from which RNA for the TCR libraries was isolated. This clonotype appeared a few times. Which antigen it targets is not known. Base qualities are missing; no much larger clone stands one base away. A further study also used this sample, focusing on T cells expressing NK-cell markers. Looking at the second paper: Three sorted T-cell subsets (CD3+CD56+NKG2C+, CD3+CD56+NKG2C- and CD3+CD56-NKG2C+) from 7 to 9 donors had their TCR beta-chain repertoires profiled. Seven of the eight sequenced donors were HCMV-seropositive and one was HCMV-seronegative. In several experiments an anti-gammadeltaTCR antibody was added to restrict sorting to alphabetaTCR-expressing T cells. In roughly 6 donors, the dominant CD3+CD56+NKG2C+ clonotypes ranked among the top 10 CD8+ clonotypes, making up about 1.0-8% of CD8+ T cells. Those dominant clonotypes were again the most abundant among CD3+CD56-NKG2C+ cells in several donors, at about 28.3-60.1%. It remained unclear whether the expanded NKG2C-expressing T cell clones were specific for HCMV antigens. The study sequenced eight donors, all healthy volunteers chosen at random: three men and five women. HCMV-specific IgG was detected in serum with a commercial ELISA kit to determine HCMV serostatus. Bulk peripheral blood T-cell repertoires were additionally sequenced from unsorted PBMC for six donors. MIGEC was used to demultiplex reads and group reads by UMI, and MiTCR was used to assemble and quantify clonotypes. To exclude erroneous sequences, only TCR cDNA sequences supported by at least two reads were retained. The tcR package was used for downstream repertoire analysis, and clonotypes were matched between fractions using CDR3 nucleotide sequence together with V segment. VDJmatch was used to annotate antigen specificity against VDJdb, with one amino acid substitution in CDR3 permitted.

The sample consisted of PBMCs. The TCR originated in a woman aged 18-29 years in good health. The V and J genes are TRBV5-1 and TRBJ2-5, with TRBD2 matching 9 junction bases. The CDR3 in this case is CASSLVSSGKETQYF. The nucleotide sequence is TGCGCCAGCAGCTTGGTGTCTAGCGGGAAGGAGACCCAGTACTTC.